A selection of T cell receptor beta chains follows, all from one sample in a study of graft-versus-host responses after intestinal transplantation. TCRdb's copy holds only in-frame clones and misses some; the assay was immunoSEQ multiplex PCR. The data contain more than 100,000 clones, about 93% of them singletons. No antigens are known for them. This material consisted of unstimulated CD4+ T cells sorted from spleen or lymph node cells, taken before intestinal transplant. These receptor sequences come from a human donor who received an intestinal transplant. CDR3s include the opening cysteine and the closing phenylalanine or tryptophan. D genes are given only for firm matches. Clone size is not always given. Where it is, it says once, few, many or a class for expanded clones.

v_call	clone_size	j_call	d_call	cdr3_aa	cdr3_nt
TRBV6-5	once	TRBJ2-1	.	CASTNLGNEQFF	TGTGCCAGCACGAATCTTGGAAATGAGCAGTTCTTC
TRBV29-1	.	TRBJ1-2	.	CSVEPVHREYGDGYTF	TGCAGCGTTGAACCCGTTCACAGGGAGTACGGTGATGGCTACACCTTC
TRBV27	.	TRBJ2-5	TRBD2	CASSPRGTSGSYQETQYF	TGTGCCAGCAGTCCCCGGGGGACTAGCGGATCGTACCAAGAGACCCAGTACTTC
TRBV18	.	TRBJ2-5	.	CASSQMVASYQETQYF	TGTGCCAGCTCACAGATGGTGGCTTCCTACCAAGAGACCCAGTACTTC
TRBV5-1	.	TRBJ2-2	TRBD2	CATRTSGNTGELFF	TGCGCCACCAGGACTAGCGGGAACACCGGGGAGCTGTTTTTT
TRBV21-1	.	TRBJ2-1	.	CASSTRGPGGQFF	TGTGCCAGCAGCACCCGGGGGCCTGGGGGGCAGTTCTTC
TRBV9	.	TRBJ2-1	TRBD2	CASSVSGSSYNEQFF	TGTGCCAGCAGCGTCAGCGGGAGCTCCTACAATGAGCAGTTCTTC
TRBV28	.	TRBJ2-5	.	CASSTSYQETQYF	TGTGCCAGCAGCACTAGCTATCAAGAGACCCAGTACTTC
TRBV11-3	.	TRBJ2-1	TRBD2	CASKASGVNEQFF	TGTGCCAGCAAGGCTAGCGGGGTCAATGAGCAGTTCTTC
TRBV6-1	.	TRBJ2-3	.	CASSLFARTDTQYF	TGTGCCAGCAGTCTCTTCGCTCGCACAGATACGCAGTATTTT
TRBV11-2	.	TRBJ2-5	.	CASSLGPLGAQYF	TGTGCCAGCAGCTTAGGACCACTCGGGGCCCAGTACTTC
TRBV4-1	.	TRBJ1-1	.	CASSQDPGGIAFF	TGCGCCAGCAGCCAAGATCCGGGGGGGATAGCTTTCTTT
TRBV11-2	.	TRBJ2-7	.	CASSLAGESSNQYF	TGTGCCAGCAGCTTAGCAGGGGAATCTTCAAACCAGTACTTC
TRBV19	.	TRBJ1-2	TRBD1	CASSPGQRLRGYTF	TGTGCCAGTAGTCCGGGACAGCGACTAAGGGGCTACACCTTC
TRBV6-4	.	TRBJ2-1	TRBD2	CASSVIPMASGGNEQFF	TGTGCCAGCAGTGTCATCCCGATGGCTAGCGGCGGGAATGAGCAGTTCTTC
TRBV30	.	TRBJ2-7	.	CAWKGLSYEQYF	TGTGCCTGGAAAGGGCTCTCCTACGAGCAGTACTTC
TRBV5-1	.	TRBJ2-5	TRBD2	CASRGLSGAQETQYF	TGCGCCAGCAGGGGACTAAGCGGAGCCCAAGAGACCCAGTACTTC
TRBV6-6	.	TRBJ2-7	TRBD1	CASTYPTGSYEQYF	TGTGCCAGCACCTATCCGACAGGGTCCTACGAGCAGTACTTC
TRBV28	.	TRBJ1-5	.	CASSFFRGAGQPQHF	TGTGCCAGCAGTTTTTTTAGGGGCGCAGGTCAGCCCCAGCATTTT
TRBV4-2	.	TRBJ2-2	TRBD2	CASSHPGGLANAGELFF	TGTGCCAGCAGCCACCCGGGGGGACTAGCGAACGCCGGGGAGCTGTTTTTT
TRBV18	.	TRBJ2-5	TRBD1	CASSPLGQGQETQYF	TGTGCCAGCTCACCATTAGGACAGGGCCAAGAGACCCAGTACTTC
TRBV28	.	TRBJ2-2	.	CASSPKGVNTGELFF	TGTGCCAGCAGTCCGAAAGGAGTGAACACCGGGGAGCTGTTTTTT
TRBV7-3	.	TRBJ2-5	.	CASSLSGGETQYF	TGTGCCAGCAGCTTATCAGGGGGGGAGACCCAGTACTTC
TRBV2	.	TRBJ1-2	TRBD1	CASLTGGYYGYTF	TGTGCCAGCTTGACAGGGGGCTACTATGGCTACACCTTC
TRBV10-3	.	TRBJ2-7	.	CATRAENYEQYF	TGTGCCACCAGGGCAGAGAACTACGAGCAGTACTTC
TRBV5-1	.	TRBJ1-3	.	CASSPQGTGNTIYF	TGCGCCAGCAGTCCGCAGGGGACTGGAAACACCATATATTTT
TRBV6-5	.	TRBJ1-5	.	CASSSQGRMRQPQHF	TGTGCCAGCAGTTCACAGGGCCGAATGCGTCAGCCCCAGCATTTT
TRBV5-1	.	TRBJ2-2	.	CASGRISEVFGELFF	TGCGCCAGCGGGCGGATCTCGGAGGTCTTCGGGGAGCTGTTTTTT
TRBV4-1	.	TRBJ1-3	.	CASSQSGKRGNTIYF	TGCGCCAGCAGCCAAAGTGGGAAACGCGGAAACACCATATATTTT